The 14 T cell receptor beta chains in this list originate from one sample, sequenced in a study of shared clonotypes between healthy human individuals. Only in-frame clones appear in the TCRdb table, and some are missing; sequencing was by immunoSEQ multiplex PCR. The data contain approximately 840,000 clones, 90% to 98% of them singletons. CD45RO-negative, CCR7-positively selected cells formed the naive CD8 fraction, excluding terminally differentiated effector memory CD45RA+ cells. The sample comprised naive CD8+ T cells sorted from blood. Source of these receptors: a man aged 30 to 45 in good health.

The gene calls are TRBV5-4 and TRBJ1-4; D possibly corresponds to TRBD1 (6 bases). This CDR3 comprises 14 residues. The V and J ends lost 4 bases and 8 bases respectively, with 15 bases between them. CDR1 is SGHNT, CDR2 YYREEE, per germline (reference sequence). Here the CDR3 reads CASSLQGGVEKLFF. The DNA for the CDR3 is TGTGCCAGCAGCCTACAGGGAGGGGTGGAAAAACTGTTTTTT.

The J gene is TRBJ2-2, the V gene TRBV9; D not resolved. This CDR3 region has 18 residues. CDR1 and CDR2 from the germline V gene are SGDLS and YYNGEE. The V gene lost 3 bases and the J gene lost 0 bases, with 18 bases spanning the gap. This CDR3 is CASSAKPIGRPNTGELFF. The CDR3 nucleotides read TGTGCCAGCAGCGCCAAACCAATAGGGCGTCCGAACACCGGGGAGCTGTTTTTT.

The chain recombines TRBV28 with TRBJ2-7; 7 bases line up with TRBD2. Looked up from germline, CDR1 is MDHEN and CDR2 is SYDVKM. V gave up 2 bases and J gave up 1 base; unmatched junction bases: 8. CDR3 size: 16 residues. CDR3 sequence: CASSLAGTIKSYEQYF. DNA of the CDR3: TGTGCCAGCAGTTTAGCCGGGACTATCAAATCCTACGAGCAGTACTTC.

The sample holds one count of this clone. V is TRBV5-4 and J is TRBJ2-1; a possible D gene is TRBD2 (5 bases). Germline loops: CDR1 SGHNT, CDR2 YYREEE (reference sequence). The CDR3 sequence is 12 residues long. V lost 1 base to trimming and J lost 10 bases, with 9 bases between them. CDR3: CASSLSGIEQFF. The CDR3, as DNA: TGTGCCAGCAGCTTGTCCGGGATAGAGCAGTTCTTC.

The rearrangement joins TRBV13 to TRBJ2-2; TRBD1 is a possible D gene (6 bases). V lost 5 bases and J 7 bases, leaving 14 bases between the germline ends. Germline-derived CDR1 and CDR2 are PRHDT and FYEKMQ (reference sequence). The CDR3 loop spans 14 amino acids. CDR3 protein: CASSTLQGRGELFF. The CDR3 DNA is TGTGCCAGCAGCACCTTACAGGGACGCGGGGAGCTGTTTTTT.

This chain links TRBV4-3 with TRBJ2-3; D not certain. V gave up 0 bases and J gave up 2 bases, with 9 bases separating them. Germline V CDR1 and CDR2: LGHNA, YSLEER. The CDR3 spans 15 residues. CDR3 residues: CASSQDWRSTDTQYF. The CDR3 bases are TGCGCCAGCAGCCAAGATTGGCGGTCCACAGATACGCAGTATTTT.

V gene TRBV28 combines with J gene TRBJ2-7; D unclear. There are 13 residues in the CDR3. V was pared by 2 bases and J by 2 bases, with 7 bases between. Looked up from germline, CDR1 is MDHEN and CDR2 is SYDVKM. For the CDR3, the DNA is TGTGCCAGCAGTTTACCCTACACCTACGAGCAGTACTTC. Translated: CASSLPYTYEQYF.

The rearrangement joins TRBV7-9 to TRBJ2-1; D perhaps matches TRBD2 (6 bases). The CDR3 covers 16 residues. V was cut by 1 base and J by 7 bases, with 17 bases left in between. Germline values: CDR1 SEHNR, CDR2 FQNEAQ (reference sequence). The CDR3 sequence: CASSLVGLAFLNEQFF. CDR3 nucleotides: TGTGCCAGCAGCTTAGTCGGTCTAGCGTTTCTGAATGAGCAGTTCTTC.

The chain recombines TRBV29-1 with TRBJ1-2; 7 nucleotides match TRBD1. Per germline, CDR1 SQVTM and CDR2 ANQGSEA. The CDR3 totals 13 residues. With V trimmed by 7 bases and J by 4 bases, 9 bases remained unmatched. CDR3 sequence reads: CSGLLRDSYGYTF. CDR3 nucleotide sequence: TGCAGCGGCCTCCTCCGGGACAGCTATGGCTACACCTTC.

This chain connects TRBV10-3 to TRBJ1-1; TRBD1 might be the D (6 bases). This CDR3 contains 13 residues. The germline CDR1 and CDR2 sequences are ENHRY and SYGVKD. Trimming took off 7 bases at V and 0 bases at J, with 9 bases between the two ends. CDR3 amino acids: CAITGAMNTEAFF. DNA of the CDR3: TGTGCCATCACAGGGGCCATGAACACTGAAGCTTTCTTT.

This chain joins TRBV19 and TRBJ2-1, with D perhaps TRBD2 (5 bases). Germline V lookup: CDR1 LNHDA, CDR2 SQIVND (reference sequence). The CDR3 loop spans 14 amino acids. Trimming pared 5 bases from V and 4 bases from J, leaving 12 bases between. CDR3 DNA sequence: TGTGCCAGTAGTTCGGGAAACGATTACAATGAGCAGTTCTTC. This sequence encodes CASSSGNDYNEQFF.

The CDR3 sequence: CASSSKWDSYEQYF. The CDR3 DNA reads as TGCGCCAGCAGCTCGAAGTGGGACTCCTACGAGCAGTACTTC. The V gene is TRBV5-1, the J gene TRBJ2-7; no clear D. Trimming pared 3 bases from V and 0 bases from J, leaving 10 bases between. The CDR3 has 14 amino acids. CDR1 is SGHRS, CDR2 YFSETQ, per germline. Based on the CDR3 plus reference TRBV5-1 and TRBJ2-7, the full variable domain is KAGVTQTPRYLIKTRGQQVTLSCSPISGHRSVSWYQQTPGQGLQFLFEYFSETQRNKGNFPGRFSGRQFSNSRSEMNVSTLELGDSALYLCASSSKWDSYEQYFGPGTRLTVT.

Comments on this clone: This same CDR3 is encoded by further DNA sequences in the sample. This chain uses TRBV9 with TRBJ2-1, with 7 nucleotides matching TRBD1. In germline, CDR1 is SGDLS, CDR2 YYNGEE. This CDR3 spans 13 amino acids. Trimming took 4 bases from V and 4 from J; bases not matched to a gene: 2. The CDR3 loop is CASSPTGYNEQFF. Here the CDR3 DNA reads TGTGCCAGCAGCCCGACAGGGTACAATGAGCAGTTCTTC.

The chain has TRBV7-9 and TRBJ2-7; D is perhaps TRBD1 (6 bases). V was trimmed by 5 bases and J by 3 bases, leaving 14 bases between them. The germline V gene encodes CDR1 SEHNR and CDR2 FQNEAQ (reference sequence). The length of the CDR3 is 14 residues. In DNA, the CDR3 is TGTGCCAGCAGCCCTAGGGGACACTACTACGAGCAGTACTTC. It is translated as CASSPRGHYYEQYF.